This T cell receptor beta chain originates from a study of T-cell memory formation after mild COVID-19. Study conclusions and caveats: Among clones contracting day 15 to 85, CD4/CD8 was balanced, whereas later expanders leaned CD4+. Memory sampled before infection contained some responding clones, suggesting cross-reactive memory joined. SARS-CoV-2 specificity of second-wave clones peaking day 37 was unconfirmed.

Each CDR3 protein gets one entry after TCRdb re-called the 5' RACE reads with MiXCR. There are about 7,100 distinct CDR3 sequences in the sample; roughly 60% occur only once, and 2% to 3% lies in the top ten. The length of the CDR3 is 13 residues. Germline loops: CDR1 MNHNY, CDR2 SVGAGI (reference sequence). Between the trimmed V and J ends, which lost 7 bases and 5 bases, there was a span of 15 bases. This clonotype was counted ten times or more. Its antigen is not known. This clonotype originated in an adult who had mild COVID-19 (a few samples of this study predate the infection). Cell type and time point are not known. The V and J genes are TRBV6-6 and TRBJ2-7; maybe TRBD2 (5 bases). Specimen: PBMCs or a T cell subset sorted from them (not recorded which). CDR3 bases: TGTGCCAGCACCCAACCGGGAATCCACGAGCAGTACTTC. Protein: CASTQPGIHEQYF.